This T cell receptor (beta chain) was found in a study of blood T cell repertoires in COVID-19. Study background: The United States, Italy and Spain supplied acute and convalescent COVID-19 samples. PBMCs, B-cell-depleted T cells, or T cells provided the cDNA or gDNA that made up the material.

Original handling: Reference gene primer amplification yielded estimated nucleated cell counts. Profiled with immunoSEQ multiplex PCR; TCRdb holds only in-frame clones, not every one. The DNA was the basis for D and trimming; V, J and clone size are from that table. The sample yields over 200,000 clones, roughly 80% seen once. Comments on this clone: Additional DNA sequences in this sample encode the identical CDR3.

J gave up 1 base and V 4 bases, and 5 bases lay outside the gene matches. The CDR3 runs 16 residues. The V gene's germline CDR1 is LGHNA and CDR2 YNFKEQ. The rearrangement joins TRBV4-2 to TRBJ2-5; 11 positions match TRBD2. The sequencing input was peripheral blood. The sequence came from a human donor in a cohort sampled during active COVID-19. CDR3 nucleotides: TGTGCCAGCAGCCGCGGGACTAGCGGATTCCAAGAGACCCAGTACTTC. Its translation: CASSRGTSGFQETQYF.